Listed below are T cell receptor beta chains from one sample, sequenced in a study of CD8 T cells in ankylosing spondylitis. TCRdb reprocessed the 5' RACE reads with MiXCR, giving one entry per CDR3 protein. The table records roughly 97,000 distinct CDR3 sequences, about 8.5% of them present only once. Specimen: blood, either unsorted or a sorted T cell fraction (not recorded which). The origin of the receptors is a male donor with ankylosing spondylitis or in good health (not recorded which). Each CDR3 is given with its conserved first and last residue. The D gene is left open where the match is weak. Clone size, where shown, is once, few, many, or a class for clones that have expanded.

CASTEAGVASYNEQFF	TGTGCCAGCACCGAAGCAGGGGTTGCTTCCTACAATGAGCAGTTCTTC	.	many	TRBV12-3/TRBV12-4	TRBJ2-1
CASSPGLARGTDTQYF	TGTGCTAGCAGCCCGGGACTAGCGAGAGGCACAGATACGCAGTATTTT	TRBD2	many	TRBV7-7	TRBJ2-3
CASGGLGRTGELFF	TGTGCCAGCGGGGGACTAGGGAGGACCGGGGAGCTGTTTTTT	TRBD2	many	TRBV12-3/TRBV12-4	TRBJ2-2
CASSPGGVDSPLHF	TGTGCCAGCAGCCCGGGAGGGGTCGATTCACCCCTCCACTTT	.	many	TRBV12-3/TRBV12-4	TRBJ1-6
CATSDLHEGNNEQFF	TGTGCCACCAGTGATTTGCATGAGGGTAACAATGAGCAGTTCTTC	.	many	TRBV24-1	TRBJ2-1
CASSHLTSGTYEQYF	TGTGCCAGCAGCCACCTGACTAGCGGGACTTACGAGCAGTACTTC	TRBD2	many	TRBV4-2	TRBJ2-7
CSVLVGNSYEQYF	TGCAGCGTTTTAGTAGGGAACTCCTACGAGCAGTACTTC	.	many	TRBV29-1	TRBJ2-7
CASSLVTGPDSGNTIYF	TGTGCCAGCAGCTTAGTTACAGGGCCCGACTCTGGAAACACCATATATTTT	.	many	TRBV7-2	TRBJ1-3
CASSIGQGGTDTQYF	TGTGCCAGCAGCATCGGACAGGGGGGCACAGATACGCAGTATTTT	TRBD1	many	TRBV7-9	TRBJ2-3
CASSGGGGEQFF	TGTGCCAGCAGTGGAGGAGGGGGTGAGCAGTTCTTC	.	.	TRBV25-1	TRBJ2-1
CSARVRRWETQYF	TGCAGTGCTAGAGTAAGGCGGTGGGAGACCCAGTACTTC	.	.	TRBV20-1	TRBJ2-5
CSARTAATYEQYF	TGCAGCGCCCGGACAGCGGCTACCTACGAGCAGTACTTC	.	many	TRBV29-1	TRBJ2-7
CASSSSETDTQYF	TGCGCCAGCAGTTCTTCCGAGACAGATACGCAGTATTTT	.	many	TRBV5-1	TRBJ2-3
CATSREGSLGYTF	TGTGCCACCAGCAGAGAGGGTTCCCTAGGCTACACCTTC	.	many	TRBV15	TRBJ1-2
CASSLAWGPQHF	TGTGCCAGCAGCTTAGCCTGGGGGCCCCAGCATTTT	.	many	TRBV7-2	TRBJ1-5
CSAPLAGGAYEQYF	TGCAGTGCACCGCTAGCGGGTGGGGCCTACGAGCAGTACTTC	TRBD2	many	TRBV20-1	TRBJ2-7
CASSPGRHSNQPQHF	TGTGCCAGCAGTCCCGGACGGCATAGCAATCAGCCCCAGCATTTT	.	many	TRBV2	TRBJ1-5
CASSLVASSTEAFF	TGCGCCAGCAGCTTGGTGGCTAGTTCCACTGAAGCTTTCTTT	.	many	TRBV5-1	TRBJ1-1
CASSATSGATWTGELFF	TGTGCCAGCAGTGCCACTAGCGGGGCCACGTGGACCGGGGAGCTGTTTTTT	TRBD2	many	TRBV6-5	TRBJ2-2
CASSYPGQNGWDEQFF	TGTGCCAGCAGTTACCCCGGACAGAACGGGTGGGATGAGCAGTTCTTC	.	few	TRBV6-5	TRBJ2-1
CASSHLRGNSPLHF	TGTGCCAGTAGTCATCTCAGGGGAAATTCACCCCTCCACTTT	.	.	TRBV19	TRBJ1-6
CSVGLAAGTGELFF	TGCAGCGTTGGACTAGCGGCGGGGACCGGGGAGCTGTTTTTT	TRBD2	many	TRBV29-1	TRBJ2-2
CASSREAVYGDEQFF	TGTGCCAGCAGCCGAGAGGCGGTTTACGGGGACGAGCAGTTCTTC	.	many	TRBV7-9	TRBJ2-1
CSARPGAGELFF	TGCAGTGCTCGACCGGGGGCCGGGGAGCTGTTTTTT	.	few	TRBV20-1	TRBJ2-2
CATSRGSSGNTIYF	TGTGCCACCAGCCGCGGGAGCTCTGGAAACACCATATATTTT	.	many	TRBV15	TRBJ1-3
CASSYAPNEKLFF	TGTGCCAGCAGTTACGCCCCGAATGAAAAACTGTTTTTT	.	many	TRBV6-6	TRBJ1-4
CASSSSGRDTGELFF	TGTGCCAGCAGTTCATCTGGGCGTGACACCGGGGAGCTGTTTTTT	.	many	TRBV12-3/TRBV12-4	TRBJ2-2